The 25 T cell receptor beta chains below come from one sample, sequenced in a study of blood T cells in healthy people across ages. Using a J-beta primer mix together with a sample-barcoded 5' primer, a second PCR was run for roughly 7 to 12 cycles. TCRdb fed the 5' RACE reads into MiXCR, producing one record per CDR3 protein. The sample has 1.5 million to 2 million distinct CDR3 sequences, around 48% seen once. The sample comprised blood. Receptor source: a woman between 40 and 50 years old in good health.

Only a few counts were recorded for this clonotype. The chain has TRBV29-1 and TRBJ2-2, with 7 positions matching TRBD1. CDR3 length: 17 residues. Germline values: CDR1 SQVTM, CDR2 ANQGSEA. V lost 3 bases and J lost 5; bases outside the gene matches: 15. The CDR3 DNA reads TGCAGCGTTGAGCCAGAGAGAGGGGGCGCAAGGACCGGGGAGCTGTTTTTT. This codes for CSVEPERGGARTGELFF.

Written as DNA, the CDR3 is TGTGCCAGCAGTCGCCTAACACAGGCCGGGACCCAGTACTTC. It yields the protein CASSRLTQAGTQYF. The V call is TRBV6-5, the J call TRBJ2-5, with a possible D match to TRBD1 (5 bases). CDR3 length: 14 amino acids. V was shortened by 5 bases and J by 7 bases, with 17 bases between the two germline ends. CDR1 is MNHEY and CDR2 is SVGAGI in the germline V gene.

J is TRBJ2-7 and V is TRBV21-1; the table's D call of TRBD1 was not tested on the DNA. TRBV21-1 constitutes a pseudogene. This CDR3 has 16 residues. CDR3 sequence reads: CASSKGGQGSPYEQYF. The DNA for the CDR3 is TGTGCCAGCAGCAAAGGGGGACAGGGTTCACCCTACGAGCAGTACTTC.

The rearrangement joins TRBV6-2 or TRBV6-3 to TRBJ2-4; a possible D gene is TRBD1 (6 bases). Germline lookup yields CDR1 MNHEY and CDR2 SVGEGT. This CDR3 has 17 amino acids. Trimming stripped 2 bases from V and 0 bases from J, with 14 bases between. This chain's CDR3 is CASSYLLTGIAKNIQYF. The CDR3 bases are TGTGCCAGCAGTTACCTCCTAACAGGGATAGCCAAAAACATTCAGTACTTC.

DNA of the CDR3: TGTGCCAGCGCGCCGACAGGGGCTAATGAAAAACTGTTTTTT. Amino acids: CASAPTGANEKLFF. The gene calls are TRBV27 and TRBJ1-4; 8 bases are a match to TRBD1. Unmatched junction bases numbered 5, after V lost 8 bases and J lost 3 bases. The CDR3 runs 14 residues. Germline CDR1 and CDR2: MNHEY and SMNVEV (reference sequence).

This clonotype was recorded a few times. V usage is TRBV5-5 and J usage is TRBJ2-1; D ambiguous. V was pared by 3 bases and J by 13 bases, with 14 bases between. The germline CDR1 and CDR2 sequences are SGHKS and YYEKEE (reference sequence). CDR3 size: 12 residues. The CDR3, as DNA: TGTGCCAGCAGCTCCACCCAGGAGACCCAGTTCTTC. Protein sequence: CASSSTQETQFF.

The chain's CDR3 is CASSLPRGAGANTGELFF. The CDR3 DNA follows: TGTGCCAGCAGTTTACCCAGGGGCGCGGGGGCGAACACCGGGGAGCTGTTTTTT. This chain joins TRBV28 and TRBJ2-2, with D maybe TRBD2 (7 bases). The CDR3 has 18 residues. CDR1 is MDHEN, CDR2 SYDVKM, per germline. Trimming shortened V by 2 bases and J by 0 bases, and 16 bases separated the two germline ends.

This clonotype is a singleton in its sample. The rearrangement uses TRBV7-2 and TRBJ2-1, with 9 bases aligning to TRBD1. Per the germline V gene, CDR1 is SGHTA and CDR2 is FQGNSA. The J segment lost 15 bases and the V segment lost 2 bases, leaving 8 bases of the junction unmatched. This CDR3 contains 13 residues. The CDR3: CASSLLGGQGPFF. In nucleotides, the CDR3 is TGTGCCAGCAGCTTACTGGGGGGACAGGGCCCGTTCTTC.

This clonotype was counted only a few times. This chain joins TRBV20-1 and TRBJ1-5; D remains ambiguous. CDR1 and CDR2 from the germline V gene are DFQATT and SNEGSKA (reference sequence). Trimming took off 1 base at V and 4 bases at J, with 14 bases between the two ends. The CDR3 is 15 residues long. The CDR3 DNA follows: TGCAGTGCTAGAGTTATGGGGTCGCGTAATCAGCCCCAGCATTTT. Its translation: CSARVMGSRNQPQHF.

The CDR3 here is CASSYMAGQGFTYEQYF. The DNA for the CDR3 is TGTGCCAGCAGTTACATGGCGGGACAGGGGTTCACCTACGAGCAGTACTTC. V usage is TRBV6-5 and J usage is TRBJ2-7; 10 bases line up with TRBD1. V trimming: 2 bases; J trimming: 2 bases; junction bases outside the gene matches: 9. CDR1 and CDR2 from the germline V gene are MNHEY and SVGAGI. CDR3 size: 17 residues.

The rearrangement uses TRBV12-3 or TRBV12-4 and TRBJ2-5; D tentatively reads TRBD1 or TRBD2 (5 bases each). This CDR3 comprises 16 residues. V dropped 5 bases and J dropped 5 bases, with 21 bases sitting between them. CDR3 residues: CASSVDGAGHLETQYF. DNA for the CDR3: TGTGCCAGCAGTGTAGACGGGGCCGGGCATTTGGAGACCCAGTACTTC.

The chain combines TRBV29-1 with TRBJ2-7, with D unresolved. Per germline, CDR1 SQVTM and CDR2 ANQGSEA. This CDR3 is built from 13 residues. V lost 5 bases to trimming and J lost 1 base, with 12 bases between them. This chain's CDR3 is CSVYAGRSYEQYF. CDR3 in DNA: TGCAGCGTTTATGCAGGCAGGTCCTACGAGCAGTACTTC.

Only a few counts were recorded for this clonotype. The V call is TRBV29-1, the J call TRBJ1-2; no definite D call. The V and J ends lost 7 bases and 8 bases respectively, with 17 bases between them. Germline assignment: CDR1 SQVTM and CDR2 ANQGSEA. CDR3 length: 12 amino acids. The CDR3 loop reads CSAKDVQGGYTF. The CDR3 bases are TGCAGCGCCAAGGACGTTCAAGGAGGCTACACCTTC.

The CDR3 here is CASSGRWDNSPLHF. DNA of the CDR3: TGTGCCAGCAGTGGAAGGTGGGATAATTCACCCCTCCACTTT. The chain joins TRBV27 to TRBJ1-6; D remains ambiguous. Trimming took 5 bases from V and 5 from J, leaving 10 bases between them. CDR3 length: 14 residues. The germline gives CDR1 MNHEY, CDR2 SMNVEV (reference sequence).

The chain has TRBV7-2 and TRBJ2-4; D is perhaps TRBD1 (5 bases). The CDR3 length is 14 residues. CDR1 SGHTA and CDR2 FQGNSA come from the germline V gene. The ends were cut back, 2 bases at V and 13 bases at J, with 18 bases in the middle. The CDR3 region is CASSLRTLNNEQYF. The CDR3 nucleotides read TGTGCCAGCAGCTTAAGGACACTCAACAATGAGCAGTACTTC.

The chain joins TRBV12-3 or TRBV12-4 to TRBJ2-4; D may be TRBD1 (5 bases). V shed 8 bases and J shed 4 bases, with 21 bases lying between them. The CDR3 is 16 amino acids. CDR3 nucleotide sequence: TGTGCCAGCTCAGTTTCGGGTGCCAGGGATAAAAACATTCAGTACTTC. It encodes CASSVSGARDKNIQYF.

The count of this clonotype is one. The chain recombines TRBV20-1 with TRBJ2-5; TRBD2 matches at 10 bases. CDR1 and CDR2 from the germline V gene are DFQATT and SNEGSKA (reference sequence). V was clipped by 3 bases and J by 5 bases; unmatched bases: 6. The CDR3 spans 14 residues. DNA for the CDR3: TGCAGTGCTAGTAGCGGGGGGCCAGGGGAGACCCAGTACTTC. It encodes CSASSGGPGETQYF.

This clonotype was counted a few times. The chain links TRBV7-6 to TRBJ2-3; D is undetermined. Germline values: CDR1 SGHVS, CDR2 FNYEAQ. Trimming took off 0 bases at V and 6 bases at J, with 10 bases between the two ends. There are 14 residues in the CDR3. The CDR3 sequence: CASSLAVAADTQYF. The CDR3 region has the DNA TGTGCCAGCAGCTTAGCCGTTGCTGCGGATACGCAGTATTTT.

This clonotype was seen a handful of times. The chain has TRBV3-1 and TRBJ2-3; D is perhaps TRBD2 (5 bases). V was clipped by 0 bases and J by 6 bases, with 19 bases between them. CDR1 is LGHDT, CDR2 YNNKEL, per germline (reference sequence). The CDR3 is 17 residues long. The CDR3 coding sequence is TGTGCCAGCAGCCAAGATGCCCCGCAGGCGGAGGACGATACGCAGTATTTT. Its protein product is CASSQDAPQAEDDTQYF.

A few counts support this clonotype. The rearrangement links TRBV5-5 to TRBJ1-5; D not certain. This CDR3 is built from 15 residues. From germline, CDR1 is SGHKS and CDR2 YYEKEE (reference sequence). The V end lost 5 bases, the J end lost 6 bases, and 18 bases lay between the germline ends. The DNA of the CDR3 is TGTGCCAGCAGATATGGGTCCCCGGGAAGTCAGCCCCAGCATTTT. Amino acids: CASRYGSPGSQPQHF.

The chain carries TRBV18 and TRBJ2-5, with D unresolved. Germline lookup yields CDR1 KGHSH and CDR2 LQKENI. The V gene lost 4 bases and the J gene lost 5 bases, with 11 bases spanning the gap. The CDR3 is 13 amino acids. The CDR3 here is CASSLTLKETQYF. The DNA for the CDR3 is TGTGCCAGCTCACTCACGCTAAAGGAGACCCAGTACTTC.

The chain couples TRBV3-1 to TRBJ2-1; TRBD1 agrees at 7 bases. CDR1 is LGHDT, CDR2 YNNKEL, per germline (reference sequence). This CDR3 comprises 14 residues. Trimming cost V 7 bases and J 9 bases; bases outside gene matches: 12. The CDR3 coding sequence is TGTGCCAGCAACCAGCAGACAGGGACGGTTGAGCAGTTCTTC. It yields the protein CASNQQTGTVEQFF.

The gene calls are TRBV12-3 or TRBV12-4 and TRBJ2-7, with D unclear. The CDR3 has 16 residues. The V end was cut by 6 bases, the J end by 1 base, with 19 bases between. DNA of the CDR3: TGTGCCAGCAGGTCCCATTTATCACCTCGTTCCTACGAGCAGTACTTC. Its translation: CASRSHLSPRSYEQYF.

This clonotype was observed a handful of times. The V call is TRBV4-3, the J call TRBJ2-7, with D hard to call. V was cut by 4 bases and J by 1 base, with 14 bases left in between. Germline V lookup: CDR1 LGHNA, CDR2 YSLEER. This CDR3 comprises 15 residues. The chain's CDR3 is CASSPSLSVSYEQYF. As DNA, the CDR3 is TGCGCCAGCAGCCCCTCCCTATCGGTATCCTACGAGCAGTACTTC.

The rearrangement uses TRBV20-1 and TRBJ2-1; TRBD2 is a possible D gene (6 bases). The CDR3 runs to 13 residues. Trimming left V 5 bases short and J 5 bases short, with 13 bases between. Germline lookup yields CDR1 DFQATT and CDR2 SNEGSKA (reference sequence). The CDR3 DNA sequence: TGCAGTGCTCCTTCGGGGGTGAACAATGAGCAGTTCTTC. Its protein is CSAPSGVNNEQFF.